This T cell receptor beta chain is from a study of sequential checkpoint blockade in melanoma. Background on the study: First-line arms were nivolumab then ipilimumab, or the reverse, randomized 1:1.

The treatment denotes: randomized to nivolumab then ipilimumab (arm A) or the reverse (arm B). This clone was counted only a few times. The germline V gene has CDR1 SEHNR and CDR2 FQNEAQ (reference sequence). The CDR3 has 12 amino acids. Trimming removed 1 base at V and 13 bases at J, with 11 bases between. The repertoire was sequenced with immunoSEQ multiplex PCR; TCRdb's copy has only in-frame clones and lacks some. The sample includes over 10,000 clones, over 60% seen only once; the top ten take 20% to 25%. The chain employs TRBV7-9 and TRBJ2-1; no definite D call. This clonotype originated in a human donor with melanoma. Sequences were derived from CD8+ T cells sorted from blood (inferred from file names), sampled from a patient given nivolumab and ipilimumab in sequence. As DNA, the CDR3 is TGTGCCAGCAGCTTAGATGATCTGCGACAGTTCTTC. Translation gives CASSLDDLRQFF.